This TCR beta chain originates from a study of cytomegalovirus exposure and HLA in healthy donors. 60 Vbeta and 13 Jbeta primers were used in PCR. Data came from immunoSEQ multiplex PCR; TCRdb stores just in-frame clones and leaves some out. The sample lists 110,000 to 150,000 clones, around 75% occurring once. V was pared by 8 bases and J by 2 bases, with 12 bases of the junction left unmatched. CDR3 length: 16 amino acids. Germline V gene sequence: CDR1 LNHDA, CDR2 SQIVND (reference sequence). The genes are TRBV19 and TRBJ2-4, with 7 bases matching TRBD2. The specimen sequenced was PBMCs. The sequence came from a man aged 30 to 39 in good health and CMV-seronegative. The CDR3 here is CASSATPGGTKNIQYF. CDR3 coding DNA: TGTGCCAGTTCGGCGACTCCGGGGGGTACCAAAAACATTCAGTACTTC. Full variable domain (missing parts from reference TRBV19 and TRBJ2-4): DGGITQSPKYLFRKEGQNVTLSCEQNLNHDAMYWYRQDPGQGLRLIYYSQIVNDFQKGDIAEGYSVSREKKESFPLTVTSAQKNPTAFYLCASSATPGGTKNIQYFGAGTRLSVL.